This T cell receptor beta chain stems from a study of blood T cell repertoires in COVID-19. For the study at large: Material from acute and convalescent COVID-19 was sourced from the United States, Italy and Spain. The analysed material was cDNA or gDNA that came from T cells, B-cell-depleted T cells, or PBMCs.

Per the original data handling: Using reference gene primer amplification, nucleated cell counts were estimated. The assay was immunoSEQ multiplex PCR, and TCRdb's table has in-frame clones only and misses some. V and J calls and clone size come straight from that table; D and trimming were deduced from the DNA. The data hold about 280,000 clones, with around 88% observed a single time. Trimming shortened V by 8 bases and J by 0 bases, and 16 bases separated the two germline ends. There are 15 residues in the CDR3. CDR1 and CDR2 from the germline V gene are LNHDA and SQIVND (reference sequence). This sequence originates from a woman between 25 and 40 years old who had recovered from COVID-19. Sequencing was done on a sample of peripheral blood. The chain joins TRBV19 to TRBJ1-2, with D unresolved. DNA of the CDR3: TGTGCCAGTCTCGGCCGCGCGGAGACTAACTATGGCTACACCTTC. As protein: CASLGRAETNYGYTF.